The 29 T cell receptor beta chains below were found in one sample sequenced in a study of PD-L1 blockade in urothelial cancer (TCRdb year 2017). Per the publication, the time point label means: peripheral blood 6 weeks after treatment start. The library was made by the immunoSEQ multiplex PCR assay. TCRdb retrieved this table from immuneACCESS and kept in-frame rearrangements only. Not all clones are present; in checked studies, unresolved V genes account for under half, and no reason is known for the remainder. For this sample there are 20,000 to 25,000 clones; about 93% appear just once. Of the sample, approximately 11% falls within the top ten clones. Here the sequenced sample was PBMCs, taken around atezolizumab (anti-PD-L1) treatment. These receptor sequences come from an older woman with urothelial cancer.

The rearrangement uses TRBV6-5 and TRBJ2-3, with 8 bases identical to TRBD1. V dropped 1 base and J dropped 6; count of bases not matched to a gene: 0. The CDR3 is 13 residues long. CDR1 and CDR2 (germline): MNHEY, SVGAGI. As DNA, the CDR3 is TGTGCCAGCAGTTACTACAGGGGGGATACGCAGTATTTT. Translation: CASSYYRGDTQYF.

CDR3 in amino acids: CASSLGAVQETQYF. In DNA form, the CDR3 reads TGTGCCAGCAGCTTAGGGGCAGTGCAAGAGACCCAGTACTTC. The chain couples TRBV7-2 to TRBJ2-5, with unresolved D. This CDR3 contains 14 residues. The V end lost 1 base, the J end lost 2 bases, and 8 bases lay between the germline ends. The germline CDR1 and CDR2 sequences are SGHTA and FQGNSA.

This chain links TRBV5-6 with TRBJ1-5; D may be TRBD1 (6 bases). Trimming pared 3 bases from V and 4 bases from J, leaving 8 bases between. The length of the CDR3 is 13 residues. Germline V CDR1 and CDR2: SGHDT, YYEEEE. The CDR3 DNA follows: TGTGCCAGCAGCTCAGGGGCTAATCAGCCCCAGCATTTT. Encoded protein: CASSSGANQPQHF. The full variable domain, rest sourced from reference TRBV5-6 and TRBJ1-5, is DAGVTQSPTHLIKTRGQQVTLRCSPKSGHDTVSWYQQALGQGPQFIFQYYEEEERQRGNFPDRFSGHQFPNYSSELNVNALLLGDSALYLCASSSGANQPQHFGDGTRLSIL.

The chain joins TRBV9 to TRBJ1-2; maybe TRBD1 (6 bases). The germline CDR1 and CDR2 sequences are SGDLS and YYNGEE. Trimming took off 0 bases at V and 6 bases at J, with 18 bases between the two ends. The CDR3 is 16 residues long. CDR3 protein: CASSVDPIQGRDGYTF. The CDR3, as DNA: TGTGCCAGCAGCGTAGACCCAATACAGGGACGGGATGGCTACACCTTC. The full variable domain, with the rest looked up from reference TRBV9 and TRBJ1-2, is DSGVTQTPKHLITATGQRVTLRCSPRSGDLSVYWYQQSLDQGLQFLIQYYNGEERAKGNILERFSAQQFPDLHSELNLSSLELGDSALYFCASSVDPIQGRDGYTFGSGTRLTVV.

V usage is TRBV5-4 and J usage is TRBJ1-1, with TRBD1 as a possible D gene (5 bases). Germline V CDR1 and CDR2: SGHNT, YYREEE (reference sequence). The CDR3 has 12 amino acids. V shed 0 bases and J shed 12 bases, with 12 bases lying between them. In DNA form, the CDR3 reads TGTGCCAGCAGCTTGGTGTCAGGGAGGACTTTCTTT. Protein: CASSLVSGRTFF.

The sample holds one count of this clone. This chain links TRBV2 with TRBJ2-5; D perhaps matches TRBD1 (6 bases). CDR3 length equals 13 residues. Germline V gene data show CDR1 as SNHLY and CDR2 as FYNNEI. V was clipped by 7 bases and J by 5 bases, with 14 bases between them. The CDR3 sequence is CASNFDRQETQYF. The CDR3 DNA follows: TGTGCCAGCAATTTCGACAGGCAGGAGACCCAGTACTTC. The whole variable domain, filled in from reference TRBV2 and TRBJ2-5, reads EPEVTQTPSHQVTQMGQEVILRCVPISNHLYFYWYRQILGQKVEFLVSFYNNEISEKSEIFDDQFSVERPDGSNFTLKIRSTKLEDSAMYFCASNFDRQETQYFGPGTRLLVL.

The chain is built from TRBV6-5 and TRBJ2-5; a weak D match, TRBD2 (6 bases). TRBJ2-7 matches the DNA end more closely, so the J call is doubtful. CDR1 and CDR2 (germline): MNHEY, SVGAGI. The CDR3 is made up of 16 amino acids. CDR3 sequence: CASSYSSGLSSYEQYF. CDR3 DNA sequence: TGTGCCAGCAGTTACTCATCGGGACTTAGCTCCTACGAGCAGTACTTC.

The chain carries TRBV18 and TRBJ1-2; 9 bases align to TRBD1. V lost 0 bases to trimming and J lost 8 bases; unmatched junction nucleotides: 10. The germline gives CDR1 KGHSH, CDR2 LQKENI. CDR3 length: 16 residues. The CDR3 region has the DNA TGTGCCAGCTCACCACCGTTGGGGACAGGGAGAGTGGGCTACACCTTC. Translation: CASSPPLGTGRVGYTF.

The chain has TRBV5-4 and TRBJ2-7, with 9 bases matching TRBD2. The CDR3 is made up of 13 amino acids. J lost 6 bases, V lost 5 bases, and 6 bases had no gene match. From germline, CDR1 is SGHNT and CDR2 YYREEE (reference sequence). CDR3 sequence (DNA): TGTGCCAGCAGACCTAGCGGGGCTCTCGAGCAGTACTTC. Protein: CASRPSGALEQYF.

CDR3 protein: CASSLDAIAGQHNQPQHF. DNA of the CDR3: TGTGCCAGCAGCTTAGACGCCATCGCGGGACAGCACAATCAGCCCCAGCATTTT. J is TRBJ1-5 and V is TRBV7-9; TRBD1 aligns across 7 bases. Trimming at V came to 1 base and at J to 3 bases, leaving 12 bases not matched to a gene. The CDR3 runs 18 residues. CDR1 is SEHNR, CDR2 FQNEAQ, per germline (reference sequence).

The CDR3 sequence: CASSLDRGSNQPQHF. The CDR3 region has the DNA TGTGCCAGCAGCTTAGACAGGGGTAGCAATCAGCCCCAGCATTTT. V and J are TRBV7-6 and TRBJ1-5; the match to TRBD1 covers 7 bases. The germline V gene encodes CDR1 SGHVS and CDR2 FNYEAQ. The V segment lost 1 base and the J segment 0 bases; nucleotides outside the gene matches: 0. CDR3 size: 15 residues.

J is TRBJ1-1 and V is TRBV10-2, with D maybe TRBD1 (6 bases). From germline, CDR1 is WSHSY and CDR2 SAAADI. Trimming cost V 6 bases and J 4 bases, with 9 bases left between them. The CDR3 spans 12 residues. The CDR3 DNA reads as TGCGCCAGCAGCACCAGGGGCACTGAAGCTTTCTTT. Translating gives CASSTRGTEAFF.

This clone was detected only a few times. The V and J genes are TRBV5-4 and TRBJ1-1, with D possibly TRBD1 on 5 matching bases. The CDR3 covers 13 residues. The germline CDR1 and CDR2 sequences are SGHNT and YYREEE (reference sequence). With 0 bases removed from V and 6 bases from J, the gap between germline ends came to 9 bases. CDR3: CASSLDRSPEAFF. DNA for the CDR3: TGTGCCAGCAGCTTGGACAGGAGCCCTGAAGCTTTCTTT.

This sequence joins TRBV10-3 and TRBJ1-1, with 8 bases lining up with TRBD1. Losses at the gene ends were 3 bases for V and 2 bases for J; bases not matched to a gene: 2. Germline CDR1 ENHRY, CDR2 SYGVKD. The CDR3 is 14 amino acids. CDR3 region: CAISDRGLNTEAFF. The CDR3 bases are TGTGCCATCAGTGACAGGGGGCTAAACACTGAAGCTTTCTTT.

The genes are TRBV9 and TRBJ2-5; D remains unclear. Germline V gene data show CDR1 as SGDLS and CDR2 as YYNGEE. The CDR3 covers 13 residues. V lost 4 bases and J 7 bases, leaving 14 bases between the germline ends. CDR3 amino acids: CASSPARVGTQYF. For the CDR3, the DNA is TGTGCCAGCAGCCCTGCCCGGGTGGGGACCCAGTACTTC.

The CDR3 sequence: CSVGQYSNQPQHF. The CDR3 DNA reads TGCAGCGTGGGACAGTATAGCAATCAGCCCCAGCATTTT. The J gene is TRBJ1-5, the V gene TRBV29-1; 7 positions agree with TRBD1. In germline, CDR1 is SQVTM, CDR2 ANQGSEA. With 6 bases clipped from V and 0 bases from J, the junction kept 2 bases outside the gene matches. CDR3 size: 13 residues.

The chain links TRBV9 to TRBJ2-3; tentative D call: TRBD2 (5 bases). The CDR3 covers 15 residues. V was pared by 0 bases and J by 1 base, with 9 bases between. CDR1 is SGDLS, CDR2 YYNGEE, per germline. CDR3 sequence reads: CASSVAREGTDTQYF. The CDR3 bases are TGTGCCAGCAGCGTAGCCCGGGAAGGCACAGATACGCAGTATTTT.

Only one count was recorded for this clone. The chain has TRBV6-5 and TRBJ1-1; 10 bases map to TRBD1. Germline-derived CDR1 and CDR2 are MNHEY and SVGAGI. The CDR3 length is 16 residues. V lost 4 bases to trimming and J lost 0 bases; unmatched junction nucleotides: 5. CDR3 protein: CASSSRQGALNTEAFF. In DNA form, the CDR3 reads TGTGCCAGCAGTTCTCGACAGGGGGCTTTGAACACTGAAGCTTTCTTT.

V gene TRBV4-2 combines with J gene TRBJ1-1, with 10 nucleotides matching TRBD1. The J segment lost 1 base and the V segment lost 4 bases, leaving 3 bases of the junction unmatched. The CDR3 has 15 amino acids. Germline loops: CDR1 LGHNA, CDR2 YNFKEQ. Here the CDR3 DNA reads TGTGCCAGCAGCCCCCGGGACAGGGGGAACACTGAAGCTTTCTTT. As protein: CASSPRDRGNTEAFF.

The rearrangement joins TRBV5-1 to TRBJ2-1; perhaps TRBD1 as D (5 bases). Germline V gene lookup returns CDR1 SGHRS and CDR2 YFSETQ. The CDR3 consists of 16 residues. The germline V and J ends were trimmed by 4 bases and 0 bases, with 14 bases remaining between them. The CDR3 DNA reads TGCGCCAGCAGCGGACAAAACAGTCCCTCCTACAATGAGCAGTTCTTC. Translating gives CASSGQNSPSYNEQFF.

The chain recombines TRBV18 with TRBJ1-5; the D is unclear. Trimming shortened V by 2 bases and J by 0 bases, and 5 bases separated the two germline ends. Germline-derived CDR1 and CDR2 are KGHSH and LQKENI. This CDR3 is built from 14 residues. The CDR3 reads CASSPEVSNQPQHF. The CDR3 DNA reads as TGTGCCAGCTCACCAGAGGTTAGCAATCAGCCCCAGCATTTT.

The rearrangement uses TRBV7-9 and TRBJ2-3, with D unresolved. This CDR3 is built from 13 residues. With 3 bases removed from V and 4 bases from J, the gap between germline ends came to 8 bases. The germline gives CDR1 SEHNR, CDR2 FQNEAQ (reference sequence). The CDR3 is CASSFAVADTQYF. The CDR3 DNA is TGTGCCAGCAGCTTCGCGGTGGCAGATACGCAGTATTTT.

The J gene is TRBJ2-3, the V gene TRBV11-2, with 7 positions matching TRBD1. The CDR3 runs to 15 residues. Germline CDR1 is SGHAT and CDR2 is FQNNGV. J lost 3 bases, V lost 1 base, and 4 bases had no gene match. The CDR3 reads CASSLVGTATDTQYF. Written as DNA, the CDR3 is TGTGCCAGCAGCTTAGTCGGGACAGCGACAGATACGCAGTATTTT.

This chain connects TRBV6-4 to TRBJ2-3; TRBD1 matches at 10 bases. V was pared by 4 bases and J by 4 bases, with 2 bases of the junction left unmatched. The germline CDR1 and CDR2 sequences are MRHNA and SNTAGT. The length of the CDR3 is 14 residues. The CDR3 sequence is CASSAGTGADTQYF. CDR3 nucleotide sequence: TGTGCCAGCAGTGCGGGGACAGGGGCAGATACGCAGTATTTT.

The V and J genes are TRBV5-4 and TRBJ2-2, with TRBD1 matching 12 bases. This CDR3 contains 16 residues. The germline V gene encodes CDR1 SGHNT and CDR2 YYREEE (reference sequence). After removal of 3 bases from V and 6 bases from J, the junction contained 6 bases not matched to a gene. DNA of the CDR3: TGTGCCAGCAGCTCTCGGGACAGGGGGCGTCCCGGGGAGCTGTTTTTT. Its protein is CASSSRDRGRPGELFF.

The genes are TRBV19 and TRBJ1-5, with D uncertain. The germline V and J ends were trimmed by 3 bases and 4 bases, with 10 bases remaining between them. The CDR3 covers 14 residues. The germline CDR1 and CDR2 sequences are LNHDA and SQIVND (reference sequence). CDR3 region: CASSMLQTNQPQHF. For the CDR3, the DNA is TGTGCCAGTAGTATGCTACAGACGAATCAGCCCCAGCATTTT.

A single count supports this clone. The V gene is TRBV18, the J gene TRBJ2-3; TRBD1 is a possible D gene (5 bases). The V end was cut by 6 bases, the J end by 2 bases, with 12 bases between. Germline CDR1 and CDR2: KGHSH and LQKENI. The CDR3 spans 14 residues. CDR3 region: CASSQGVITDTQYF. In DNA, the CDR3 is TGTGCCAGCTCTCAAGGGGTTATCACAGATACGCAGTATTTT.

The CDR3 DNA reads as TGTGCCAGCAGCTTAGGGGCAGGACTTTATCCCCAGCATTTT. As protein: CASSLGAGLYPQHF. The gene calls are TRBV11-2 and TRBJ1-5; D is undetermined. The CDR3 covers 14 residues. Germline V gene sequence: CDR1 SGHAT, CDR2 FQNNGV. Deletions cut 1 base from V and 10 bases from J, with 14 bases between.

V is TRBV7-2 and J is TRBJ1-1; a weak D match, TRBD1 (5 bases). The CDR3 runs to 13 residues. Germline assignment: CDR1 SGHTA and CDR2 FQGNSA. Trimming left V 4 bases short and J 1 base short, with 7 bases between. CDR3 region: CASSSQANTEAFF. In nucleotides, the CDR3 is TGTGCCAGCAGCTCACAGGCGAACACTGAAGCTTTCTTT.